This is a list of T cell receptor beta chains from one sample in a study of OX40 agonist ivuxolimab in advanced cancers. Assay: immunoSEQ multiplex PCR; the TCRdb copy retains only in-frame clones and omits some. The table records 15,000 to 25,000 clones, roughly 89% of them present only once. The source was CD4+ or CD8+ T cells sorted from blood, collected in a trial of the OX40 agonist ivuxolimab. These receptors were obtained from an adult with an advanced solid tumor such as melanoma, head and neck, liver or kidney cancer. Both conserved end residues are part of each CDR3. D genes are given only for firm matches. Clone size appears in some rows only: once, few, many, or a class for an expanded clone.

>TRBD1|TRBJ2-7|-|TRBV28
CASSLTGGWTYEQYF
TGTGCCAGCAGTTTAACAGGGGGCTGGACCTACGAGCAGTACTTC
>-|TRBJ2-7|-|TRBV10-2
CASKPDTSYEQYF
TGCGCCAGCAAGCCGGACACCTCCTACGAGCAGTACTTC
>TRBD2|TRBJ2-1|-|TRBV9
CASSVVGTSGPYNEQFF
TGTGCCAGCAGCGTAGTTGGGACTAGCGGGCCCTACAATGAGCAGTTCTTC
>TRBD2|TRBJ2-1|-|TRBV7-8
CASSSLRSGAYNEQFF
TGTGCCAGCAGCTCCCTCCGGAGCGGGGCCTACAATGAGCAGTTCTTC
>-|TRBJ2-7|-|TRBV27
CASSLGAGSYEQYF
TGTGCCAGCAGTTTAGGTGCGGGGAGCTACGAGCAGTACTTC
>-|TRBJ2-7|-|TRBV25-1
CASSEGALGDYEQYF
TGTGCCAGCAGTGAAGGGGCACTTGGGGACTACGAGCAGTACTTC
>-|TRBJ2-7|-|TRBV5-4
CASSPWGTYEQYF
TGTGCCAGCAGCCCATGGGGGACTTACGAGCAGTACTTC
>TRBD2|TRBJ2-7|-|TRBV7-2
CASSPVAGGWEQYF
TGTGCCAGTAGCCCCGTAGCGGGAGGCTGGGAGCAGTACTTC
>-|TRBJ2-2|-|TRBV28
CASSLGLVGELFF
TGTGCCAGCAGTTTGGGTTTGGTTGGGGAGCTGTTTTTT
>TRBD2|TRBJ2-3|-|TRBV4-1
CASSQVPSGSTDTQYF
TGCGCCAGCAGCCAAGTTCCTAGCGGGAGCACAGATACGCAGTATTTT
>-|TRBJ2-6|-|TRBV28
CASSYVSSGANVLTF
TGTGCCAGCAGTTATGTTAGCTCTGGGGCCAACGTCCTGACTTTC
>-|TRBJ1-1|-|TRBV7-8
CASSLAFPNTEAFF
TGTGCCAGCAGCTTAGCGTTTCCGAACACTGAAGCTTTCTTT
>-|TRBJ2-5|-|TRBV7-9
CASSPRLVRDQETQYF
TGTGCCAGCAGCCCCCGTCTGGTGCGGGACCAAGAGACCCAGTACTTC
>-|TRBJ2-1|few|TRBV19
CASSMERLYNEQFF
TGTGCCAGTAGTATGGAGCGGCTATACAATGAGCAGTTCTTC
>-|TRBJ1-1|-|TRBV4-3
CASSQERLGTEAFF
TGCGCCAGCAGCCAAGAGAGGCTGGGCACTGAAGCTTTCTTT
>-|TRBJ1-4|-|TRBV7-2
CASSLGGRGNEKLFF
TGTGCCAGCAGCTTAGGAGGCAGGGGTAATGAAAAACTGTTTTTT
>-|TRBJ1-2|-|TRBV5-4
CASSYFAVDYGYTF
TGTGCCAGCAGCTATTTTGCTGTAGACTATGGCTACACCTTC
>-|TRBJ2-1|-|TRBV5-1
CASSLTGISNEQFF
TGCGCCAGCAGCTTGACAGGGATAAGTAATGAGCAGTTCTTC
>TRBD2|TRBJ2-7|once|TRBV7-2
CASSFGAGGPLEQYF
TGTGCCAGCAGCTTCGGCGCGGGAGGCCCCCTAGAGCAGTACTTC
>-|TRBJ2-5|-|TRBV28
CATRTDQETQYF
TGTGCCACAAGGACAGACCAAGAGACCCAGTACTTC
>-|TRBJ1-1|-|TRBV4-1
CASSQGAEAFF
TGCGCCAGCAGCCAAGGAGCTGAAGCTTTCTTT
>-|TRBJ2-1|once|TRBV19
CASSNSPEQFF
TGTGCCAGTAGCAACAGTCCCGAGCAGTTCTTC
>TRBD1|TRBJ2-5|-|TRBV30
CAWSEGQGAKTQYF
TGTGCCTGGAGTGAGGGACAGGGGGCGAAGACCCAGTACTTC
>-|TRBJ1-1|-|TRBV7-2
CASRPPNSTEAFF
TGTGCCAGCAGGCCCCCTAATTCAACTGAAGCTTTCTTT
>TRBD1|TRBJ1-1|-|TRBV28
CASRLTLDRGAEAFF
TGTGCCAGCAGACTTACCTTAGACAGGGGGGCTGAAGCTTTCTTT
>-|TRBJ1-5|-|TRBV9
CASSVRDNQPQHF
TGTGCCAGCAGCGTCAGGGACAATCAGCCCCAGCATTTT
>-|TRBJ1-1|-|TRBV6-1
CASNIRGDTEAFF
TGTGCGAGCAACATACGGGGGGACACTGAAGCTTTCTTT
>-|TRBJ2-3|-|TRBV6-6
CASSNSPPEGGSLQYF
TGTGCCAGCAGTAACAGTCCCCCTGAAGGGGGGTCACTGCAGTATTTT
>-|TRBJ2-2|-|TRBV15
CATSRDLKRVSNTGELFF
TGTGCCACCAGCAGAGATTTGAAAAGGGTTTCGAACACCGGGGAGCTGTTTTTT